Here is one T cell receptor beta chain with its context. With 60 Vbeta and 13 Jbeta primers, the PCR was carried out. Repertoires were generated with immunoSEQ multiplex PCR, while TCRdb's copy carries only in-frame clones and drops some. The top ten clones hold 4.6% of a sample with about 90,000 clones, around three quarters of them seen once. The data were taken from a study of cytomegalovirus exposure and HLA in healthy donors. CDR1 and CDR2 from the germline V gene are SGHDN and FVKESK. The CDR3 consists of 16 residues. V trimming: 3 bases; J trimming: 4 bases; junction bases outside the gene matches: 5.

V usage is TRBV14 and J usage is TRBJ2-1; TRBD2 matches 11 bases. The sample consisted of PBMCs. The clonotype comes from a woman aged 40 to 50 in good health and CMV-seropositive. This CDR3 is CASSQVASGRYNEQFF. CDR3 DNA sequence: TGTGCCAGCAGCCAGGTAGCTAGCGGGAGGTACAATGAGCAGTTCTTC.